What follows describes a single TCR beta chain. What it binds is unknown. Clones were read by immunoSEQ multiplex PCR, and TCRdb kept only the in-frame ones, dropping some. This table holds 13,000 or so clones, 68% found once. Germline V CDR1 and CDR2: LGHNA, YNFKEQ. V gave up 1 base and J gave up 5 bases, with 12 bases separating them. The CDR3 length is 14 residues. The data belong to a study of tumor-infiltrating lymphocytes in localized non-small cell lung cancer. Study results and caveats: Only some patients had TCR sequencing, depending on available tissue.

Sequencing was done on a sample of uninvolved lung tissue not adjacent to the tumor. The rearrangement links TRBV4-2 to TRBJ2-7; D is possibly TRBD2 (6 bases). The source of this sequence is a human donor with non-small cell lung cancer. The CDR3 loop is CASSQVLAADEQYF. The CDR3 coding sequence is TGTGCCAGCAGCCAAGTACTAGCCGCTGACGAGCAGTACTTC.